The 31 T cell receptor beta chains in this list originate from one sample, sequenced in a study of cytomegalovirus exposure and HLA in healthy donors. It was with 60 Vbeta and 13 Jbeta primers that the PCR ran. TCRdb's table, derived via immunoSEQ multiplex PCR, lists solely in-frame clones and lacks some. Its listing shows around 100,000 clones. Sequencing used PBMCs. The receptors come from a man between 40 and 49 years old in good health and CMV-seropositive.

The chain uses TRBV7-6 and TRBJ2-3; 9 bases line up with TRBD2. CDR3 length: 17 amino acids. Losses at the gene ends were 0 bases for V and 7 bases for J; bases not matched to a gene: 11. Germline assignment: CDR1 SGHVS and CDR2 FNYEAQ. The CDR3 protein is CASSLAHPSGIGYTQYF. The CDR3 DNA sequence: TGTGCCAGCAGCTTAGCGCATCCTAGCGGGATAGGGTATACGCAGTATTTT.

This chain joins TRBV5-1 and TRBJ2-7; TRBD1 agrees at 12 bases. Germline V gene data show CDR1 as SGHRS and CDR2 as YFSETQ. This CDR3 region has 15 residues. The V gene end was trimmed by 4 bases and the J gene end by 2 bases; junction bases not matched to a gene: 4. CDR3 region: CASSGTGGLAYEQYF. In nucleotides, the CDR3 is TGCGCCAGCAGCGGGACAGGGGGCCTTGCCTACGAGCAGTACTTC.

The genes are TRBV5-1 and TRBJ2-5, with a tentative D call TRBD2 (6 bases). The CDR3 length is 15 residues. V was pared by 1 base and J by 5 bases, with 15 bases between. Germline CDR1 is SGHRS and CDR2 is YFSETQ. CDR3 loop: CASSLSSSARETQYF. CDR3 DNA: TGCGCCAGCAGCTTGTCCTCTAGCGCCAGGGAGACCCAGTACTTC.

This chain links TRBV28 with TRBJ1-5, with TRBD1 matching 9 bases. With 6 bases clipped from V and 3 bases from J, the junction kept 9 bases outside the gene matches. The CDR3 has 16 residues. Germline V gene data show CDR1 as MDHEN and CDR2 as SYDVKM. Here the CDR3 DNA reads TGTGCCAGCAGCTCGGACAGGGGCTTATACAATCAGCCCCAGCATTTT. This codes for CASSSDRGLYNQPQHF.

This sequence joins TRBV6-4 and TRBJ1-1; D call uncertain. With 2 bases removed from V and 10 bases from J, the gap between germline ends came to 14 bases. Germline CDR1 and CDR2: MRHNA and SNTAGT. CDR3 size: 13 residues. Written as DNA, the CDR3 is TGTGCCAGCAGTGACCCCCCCGACTCGAGAGCTTTCTTT. Its translation is CASSDPPDSRAFF.

The J gene is TRBJ2-2, the V gene TRBV18, with TRBD2 matching 9 bases. The CDR3 totals 18 residues. Germline CDR1 KGHSH, CDR2 LQKENI. Unmatched junction bases numbered 10, after V lost 0 bases and J lost 5 bases. The DNA of the CDR3 is TGTGCCAGCTCACCACCCCCCATCGCGGGAGGGTTTACCGGGGAGCTGTTTTTT. Amino acids: CASSPPPIAGGFTGELFF.

The V and J genes are TRBV4-3 and TRBJ2-7; tentative D call: TRBD2 (7 bases). The germline V gene encodes CDR1 LGHNA and CDR2 YSLEER. The CDR3 is made up of 16 amino acids. The V and J ends lost 1 base and 2 bases respectively, with 15 bases between them. The chain's CDR3 is CASSQARGAGAYEQYF. The CDR3 DNA reads as TGCGCCAGCAGCCAAGCACGGGGGGCAGGAGCCTACGAGCAGTACTTC.

The CDR3 coding sequence is TGTGCCAGCAGCCTCCTCGGCGGGATAATTCCAGATACGCAGTATTTT. This gives the protein CASSLLGGIIPDTQYF. The genes are TRBV7-2 and TRBJ2-3; D perhaps matches TRBD2 (6 bases). The ends were cut back, 5 bases at V and 4 bases at J, with 19 bases in the middle. CDR3 size: 16 residues. From germline, CDR1 is SGHTA and CDR2 FQGNSA.

The chain links TRBV7-9 to TRBJ2-2; D remains ambiguous. The CDR3 consists of 14 residues. The V gene lost 2 bases and the J gene lost 5 bases, with 9 bases spanning the gap. The germline V gene encodes CDR1 SEHNR and CDR2 FQNEAQ (reference sequence). CDR3 nucleotide sequence: TGTGCCAGCAGCTTACGATACGGGACCGGGGAGCTGTTTTTT. It codes for CASSLRYGTGELFF.

J is TRBJ2-7 and V is TRBV29-1; D may be TRBD1 (8 bases). The CDR3 is 16 residues long. V was trimmed by 4 bases and J by 3 bases, leaving 22 bases between them. Germline loops: CDR1 SQVTM, CDR2 ANQGSEA. The CDR3: CSVGTGTIAVLYEQYF. The CDR3 region has the DNA TGCAGCGTTGGGACAGGGACTATAGCGGTCCTCTACGAGCAGTACTTC.

The CDR3 here is CATSREVLRSGEQYF. In DNA, the CDR3 is TGTGCCACCAGCAGAGAGGTTCTGCGGTCGGGCGAGCAGTACTTC. V gene TRBV15 combines with J gene TRBJ2-7; D is ambiguous. The V and J ends lost 0 bases and 6 bases respectively, with 15 bases between them. Germline assignment: CDR1 LNHNV and CDR2 YYDKDF (reference sequence). CDR3 length: 15 amino acids. Combining the CDR3 with reference TRBV15 and TRBJ2-7 gives the whole variable domain DAMVIQNPRYQVTQFGKPVTLSCSQTLNHNVMYWYQQKSSQAPKLLFHYYDKDFNNEADTPDNFQSRRPNTSFCFLDIRSPGLGDTAMYLCATSREVLRSGEQYFGPGTRLTVT.

The J gene is TRBJ1-5, the V gene TRBV28; D uncertain. CDR3 length: 13 residues. With 3 bases removed from V and 7 bases from J, the gap between germline ends came to 10 bases. Germline V lookup: CDR1 MDHEN, CDR2 SYDVKM. CDR3 nucleotides: TGTGCCAGCAGTTTTAGCAGAGCACAGCCCCAGCATTTT. This sequence encodes CASSFSRAQPQHF.

V is TRBV6-6 and J is TRBJ2-7; no clear D gene. V shed 6 bases and J shed 4 bases, with 10 bases lying between them. Germline loops: CDR1 MNHNY, CDR2 SVGAGI (reference sequence). The CDR3 consists of 12 residues. The CDR3 DNA follows: TGTGCCAGCAGGTCACAAGATTACGAGCAGTACTTC. It translates to CASRSQDYEQYF.

With respect to this clone: The limits of the CDR3 on the DNA are not certain, so only TCRdb's listed CDR3 is given. V usage is TRBV21-1 and J usage is TRBJ2-7; TRBD1 is taken as the D call from the table, unchecked against the DNA. TRBV21-1 is noted as a pseudogene. The CDR3 is 15 amino acids in total, end residues counted. The CDR3: CASSNVGRGNYEQYF.

The chain employs TRBV5-1 and TRBJ1-1; 9 bases fit TRBD1. V shed 3 bases and J 4 bases; nucleotides not matched to a gene: 7. This CDR3 has 15 amino acids. Per germline, CDR1 SGHRS and CDR2 YFSETQ. CDR3 coding DNA: TGCGCCAGCAGCTACAAACAGGGGGCGCGCACTGAAGCTTTCTTT. Encoded protein: CASSYKQGARTEAFF.

The CDR3: CASSMFPSETQYF. CDR3 nucleotide sequence: TGTGCCAGTAGTATGTTCCCCTCGGAGACCCAGTACTTC. The chain has TRBV19 and TRBJ2-5, with no clear D. V lost 3 bases and J lost 5, with 10 bases in between. The length of the CDR3 is 13 residues. From germline, CDR1 is LNHDA and CDR2 SQIVND (reference sequence).

This sequence joins TRBV28 and TRBJ2-2, with 7 bases aligning to TRBD1. Germline V gene lookup returns CDR1 MDHEN and CDR2 SYDVKM. CDR3 size: 17 residues. J lost 5 bases, V lost 3 bases, and 12 bases had no gene match. This CDR3 is CASSLTLLLQGTGELFF. The CDR3 DNA reads TGTGCCAGCAGTTTGACCCTCCTTTTACAGGGGACCGGGGAGCTGTTTTTT.

This sequence joins TRBV4-2 and TRBJ1-5, with D possibly being TRBD1 (5 bases). CDR3 length equals 15 residues. The V and J ends lost 0 bases and 5 bases respectively, with 11 bases between them. From germline, CDR1 is LGHNA and CDR2 YNFKEQ. In DNA, the CDR3 is TGTGCCAGCAGCCAAGAGTGGGGCGGATATCAGCCCCAGCATTTT. It specifies CASSQEWGGYQPQHF.

The chain employs TRBV7-9 and TRBJ1-2; D is unclear. The V end lost 5 bases, the J end lost 8 bases, and 12 bases lay between the germline ends. CDR1 SEHNR and CDR2 FQNEAQ come from the germline V gene (reference sequence). This CDR3 is 12 amino acids long. The CDR3 region has the DNA TGTGCCAGCAGCCCCGATGCGAGGGGCTACACCTTC. It yields the protein CASSPDARGYTF.

CDR3 sequence: CASSLATGVQETQYF. The CDR3 DNA reads as TGTGCCAGCAGCTTGGCCACAGGGGTACAAGAGACCCAGTACTTC. The chain couples TRBV5-8 to TRBJ2-5; 7 bases match TRBD1. The CDR3 runs 15 residues. In germline, CDR1 is SGHTS, CDR2 YDEGEE. The ends lost 0 bases at V and 2 bases at J; junction bases unmatched: 4.

This chain links TRBV29-1 with TRBJ2-7, with a tentative D call TRBD2 (5 bases). This CDR3 has 12 amino acids. CDR1 and CDR2 from the germline V gene are SQVTM and ANQGSEA. V shed 2 bases and J shed 2 bases, with 7 bases lying between them. In DNA form, the CDR3 reads TGCAGCGTTGAACTAGCCGCCTACGAGCAGTACTTC. Translating it yields CSVELAAYEQYF.

The V gene is TRBV10-3, the J gene TRBJ2-3; 10 bases fit TRBD1. This CDR3 contains 14 residues. The germline CDR1 and CDR2 sequences are ENHRY and SYGVKD. J gave up 6 bases and V 7 bases, and 7 bases lay outside the gene matches. The CDR3, as DNA: TGTGCCATCAAAGGACAGGGGGTTTTCGATACGCAGTATTTT. Residues: CAIKGQGVFDTQYF.

V and J are TRBV7-9 and TRBJ1-5; TRBD1 is a possible D gene (5 bases). The CDR3 has 14 residues. The ends were cut back, 4 bases at V and 3 bases at J, with 10 bases in the middle. Germline V gene sequence: CDR1 SEHNR, CDR2 FQNEAQ (reference sequence). Here the CDR3 reads CASSSQGYNQPQHF. Written as DNA, the CDR3 is TGTGCCAGCAGCTCCCAGGGCTACAATCAGCCCCAGCATTTT.

The chain couples TRBV6-5 to TRBJ1-2, with TRBD1 matching 8 bases. The CDR3 covers 15 residues. Losses at the gene ends were 7 bases for V and 10 bases for J; bases not matched to a gene: 17. Germline values: CDR1 MNHEY, CDR2 SVGAGI. The CDR3 DNA is TGTGCCAGCACCTCCCCAGGGGGCGCCTCCCGAGACTACACCTTC. It encodes CASTSPGGASRDYTF.

The genes are TRBV7-8 and TRBJ1-1; D is undetermined. Trimming took 1 base from V and 1 from J, leaving 4 bases between them. This CDR3 comprises 13 residues. The germline gives CDR1 SGHVS, CDR2 FQNEAQ. CDR3 nucleotide sequence: TGTGCCAGCAGCTTAGTAGAGAACACTGAAGCTTTCTTT. The encoded protein is CASSLVENTEAFF.

The chain couples TRBV7-9 to TRBJ2-7; no reliable D call. Germline V gene data show CDR1 as SEHNR and CDR2 as FQNEAQ (reference sequence). The length of the CDR3 is 12 residues. V was clipped by 5 bases and J by 5 bases, with 10 bases between them. CDR3: CASSPEVDEQYF. DNA of the CDR3: TGTGCCAGCAGCCCTGAGGTTGACGAGCAGTACTTC.

The J gene is TRBJ2-3, the V gene TRBV29-1; TRBD2 might be the D (5 bases). The CDR3 contains 14 residues. CDR1 and CDR2 from the germline V gene are SQVTM and ANQGSEA. Trimming shortened V by 1 base and J by 5 bases, and 13 bases separated the two germline ends. CDR3 sequence: CSVEGWEKVDTQYF. CDR3 in DNA: TGCAGCGTTGAAGGGTGGGAGAAGGTAGATACGCAGTATTTT.

The chain couples TRBV28 to TRBJ2-5; maybe TRBD1 (5 bases). Trimming cost V 2 bases and J 5 bases, with 12 bases left between them. CDR1 and CDR2 from the germline V gene are MDHEN and SYDVKM. The CDR3 covers 14 residues. The CDR3 here is CASSLDSTLETQYF. The CDR3 DNA reads TGTGCCAGCAGTTTAGACAGCACATTGGAGACCCAGTACTTC.

The V gene is TRBV7-3, the J gene TRBJ2-2, with TRBD2 matching 14 bases. V lost 5 bases, J lost 5 bases, and 7 bases stayed unmatched. The CDR3 sequence is 17 residues long. CDR1 and CDR2 (germline): SGHTA, FQGTGA. Here the CDR3 reads CASSPPGLAGGTGELFF. The CDR3, as DNA: TGTGCCAGCAGCCCCCCCGGACTAGCGGGAGGTACCGGGGAGCTGTTTTTT.

The chain has TRBV25-1 and TRBJ2-1; weak D call: TRBD1 (6 bases). V shed 4 bases and J shed 3 bases, with 19 bases lying between them. This CDR3 spans 17 amino acids. In germline, CDR1 is MGHDK, CDR2 SYGVNS. As DNA, the CDR3 is TGTGCCAGCAGTGCCCTCCTCGTGGGGGCATTCTACAATGAGCAGTTCTTC. Protein sequence: CASSALLVGAFYNEQFF. Based on the CDR3 plus reference TRBV25-1 and TRBJ2-1, the full variable domain is EADIYQTPRYLVIGTGKKITLECSQTMGHDKMYWYQQDPGMELHLIHYSYGVNSTEKGDLSSESTVSRIRTEHFPLTLESARPSHTSQYLCASSALLVGAFYNEQFFGPGTRLTVL.

CDR3 coding DNA: TGTGCCAGCAGCTTAGGCTCCGGGTCCCGCACAGATACGCAGTATTTT. Its translation is CASSLGSGSRTDTQYF. The chain uses TRBV7-6 and TRBJ2-3; D is ambiguous. CDR1 SGHVS and CDR2 FNYEAQ come from the germline V gene. The CDR3 is 16 residues long. With 1 base removed from V and 1 base from J, the gap between germline ends came to 12 bases.